The 8 T cell receptor beta chains listed next were all sequenced from one sample in a study of cytomegalovirus exposure and HLA in healthy donors (dated by TCRdb to between 2016 and 2019). Library creation used the immunoSEQ multiplex PCR assay. TCRdb's version of the immuneACCESS table is confined to in-frame rearrangements and falls short of the full clone set. An unresolved V gene accounts for under half of the shortfall where checked; the remainder is of unknown origin. Counted in this sample were under 50,000 clones; more than 85% of them appeared once. Less than 2.5% of the sample lies in the top ten. The sample was PBMCs. These receptors all stem from a woman aged 18 to 35 in good health and CMV-seronegative.

This clone appeared once. The J gene is TRBJ2-3, the V gene TRBV15; 7 bases are a match to TRBD1. V shed 3 bases, J shed 0 bases, and the junction held 3 bases outside the gene matches. The CDR3 spans 15 residues. Looked up from germline, CDR1 is LNHNV and CDR2 is YYDKDF (reference sequence). CDR3 residues: CATSRTGLSTDTQYF. The CDR3 bases are TGTGCCACCAGCAGGACAGGGCTGAGCACAGATACGCAGTATTTT.

V and J are TRBV5-1 and TRBJ2-1, with D maybe TRBD2 (5 bases). The length of the CDR3 is 15 residues. The germline gives CDR1 SGHRS, CDR2 YFSETQ. V was clipped by 0 bases and J by 4 bases, with 11 bases between them. CDR3 protein: CASSLARRIYNEQFF. The CDR3 nucleotides read TGCGCCAGCAGCTTGGCAAGGAGGATATACAATGAGCAGTTCTTC. Drawing the rest from reference TRBV5-1 and TRBJ2-1, the complete variable domain is KAGVTQTPRYLIKTRGQQVTLSCSPISGHRSVSWYQQTPGQGLQFLFEYFSETQRNKGNFPGRFSGRQFSNSRSEMNVSTLELGDSALYLCASSLARRIYNEQFFGPGTRLTVL.

The V call is TRBV11-3, the J call TRBJ2-3; TRBD2 matches at 9 bases. Unmatched junction bases numbered 11, after V lost 0 bases and J lost 4 bases. Germline V gives CDR1 SGHNT, CDR2 YENEEA. This CDR3 has 18 amino acids. The DNA of the CDR3 is TGTGCCAGCAGCTTAGATAGGAGGACTAGCGACTCGCCAGATACGCAGTATTTT. Translation: CASSLDRRTSDSPDTQYF.

For this clone: One end of the junction fails to match germline, which may point to a read error. This specimen includes other DNA sequences encoding the same CDR3. The chain employs TRBV7-2 and TRBJ1-5, with 7 bases identical to TRBD1. The CDR3 contains 15 residues. Per germline, CDR1 SGHTA and CDR2 FQGNSA. CDR3 sequence (DNA): TGTGCCAGCAGCTTCATTACAGGGGCCAATCAACCCCAGCATTTT. It is translated as CASSFITGANQPQHF.

This clone was observed a single time. The chain is built from TRBV28 and TRBJ1-1; D is unclear. The V gene's germline CDR1 is MDHEN and CDR2 SYDVKM. The CDR3 totals 12 residues. The V end lost 5 bases, the J end lost 4 bases, and 8 bases lay between the germline ends. CDR3 sequence: CASSPGVTEAFF. The CDR3 region has the DNA TGTGCCAGCAGTCCCGGGGTCACTGAAGCTTTCTTT.

This clone showed up just once. The V gene is TRBV5-4, the J gene TRBJ2-7, with 7 bases aligning to TRBD1. With 5 bases clipped from V and 6 bases from J, the junction kept 11 bases outside the gene matches. This CDR3 has 14 residues. CDR1 and CDR2 from the germline V gene are SGHNT and YYREEE (reference sequence). This chain's CDR3 is CASSTRQGKSEQYF. The CDR3 DNA reads TGTGCCAGCAGTACTCGACAGGGAAAGAGCGAGCAGTACTTC.

The rearrangement uses TRBV11-2 and TRBJ2-1; D may be TRBD2 (6 bases). The CDR3 is 13 residues long. V dropped 6 bases and J dropped 7 bases, with 13 bases sitting between them. Germline assignment: CDR1 SGHAT and CDR2 FQNNGV. DNA of the CDR3: TGTGCCAGCAGTCGGGACTTATGGAATGAGCAGTTCTTC. Its protein is CASSRDLWNEQFF.

This clone turned up a few times. This chain links TRBV7-3 with TRBJ2-3; D gene ambiguous. Germline values: CDR1 SGHTA, CDR2 FQGTGA. CDR3 size: 13 residues. V was shortened by 5 bases and J by 3 bases, with 9 bases between the two germline ends. As DNA, the CDR3 is TGTGCCAGCAGCCCCGGTCCAACAGATACGCAGTATTTT. It encodes CASSPGPTDTQYF.